The T cell receptor (beta chain) described here comes from a study of somatic mutations in cytotoxic T cells in rheumatoid arthritis. The assay was immunoSEQ multiplex PCR, and TCRdb's table has in-frame clones only and misses some. There are 14,000 or so clones in the sample; 70% to 75% occur only once, and 14% to 15% lies in the top ten. The V end was cut by 5 bases, the J end by 2 bases, with 13 bases between. From germline, CDR1 is SGHTA and CDR2 FQGNSA. The CDR3 runs to 14 residues. This clone was seen only a few times. Its specificity is not known. General study findings and limits: Significant differences in CD8+ T-cell clonality were not found between rheumatoid arthritis patients and healthy controls (age-matched).

The sample taken for sequencing was CD8+ T cells sorted from blood. The genes are TRBV7-2 and TRBJ2-7, with D perhaps TRBD2 (6 bases). The receptor's source is an adult with rheumatoid arthritis. The chain's CDR3 is CASSIQAGTYEQYF. CDR3 DNA: TGTGCCAGCAGCATACAGGCGGGGACCTACGAGCAGTACTTC. Full variable domain (rest looked up from reference TRBV7-2 and TRBJ2-7): GAGVSQSPSNKVTEKGKDVELRCDPISGHTALYWYRQSLGQGLEFLIYFQGNSAPDKSGLPSDRFSAERTGGSVSTLTIQRTQQEDSAVYLCASSIQAGTYEQYFGPGTRLTVT.